This T cell receptor (beta chain) was captured in a study of cytomegalovirus exposure and HLA in healthy donors. Study background: The roughly 110 validation repertoires were produced on the same platform as the 670 or so repertoires of the first cohort. This was reported in a later analysis.

Libraries were prepared by immunoSEQ multiplex PCR; TCRdb keeps only in-frame clonotypes and omits some of them. The table shows 150,000 to 200,000 clones, with 80% to 85% occurring only once. Comments on this clone: Its antigen is as yet unknown.

Points from the study as a whole: In a later analysis, first-cohort TCR clusters were found to tend to co-occur in the 100 to 150 validation repertoires.

The donors were in the roughly 130-subject validation cohort, distinct from the approximately 700-subject first cohort. The sequenced material came from PBMCs. The TCR originated in a man under 40 in good health and CMV-seropositive.

Here the CDR3 DNA reads TGTGCCAGCAGCTTAGATGGGCTAAGAAACGAGCAGTACTTC. Translation: CASSLDGLRNEQYF. The V call is TRBV7-8, the J call TRBJ2-7, with D unclear. Germline CDR1 SGHVS, CDR2 FQNEAQ. The CDR3 covers 14 residues. The ends were cut back, 1 base at V and 5 bases at J, with 12 bases in the middle.